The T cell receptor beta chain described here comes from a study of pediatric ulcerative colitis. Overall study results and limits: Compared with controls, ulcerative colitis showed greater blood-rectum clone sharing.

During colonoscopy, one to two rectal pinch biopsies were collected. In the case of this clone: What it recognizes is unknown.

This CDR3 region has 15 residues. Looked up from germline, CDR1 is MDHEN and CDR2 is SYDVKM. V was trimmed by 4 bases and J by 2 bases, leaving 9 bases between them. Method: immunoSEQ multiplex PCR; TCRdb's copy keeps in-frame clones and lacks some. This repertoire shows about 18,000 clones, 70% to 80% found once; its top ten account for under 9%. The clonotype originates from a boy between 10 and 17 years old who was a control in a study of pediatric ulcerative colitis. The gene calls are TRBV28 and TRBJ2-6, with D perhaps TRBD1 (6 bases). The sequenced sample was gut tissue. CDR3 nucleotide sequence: TGTGCCAGCAGTTCACAGGGAACTGGGGCCAACGTCCTGACTTTC. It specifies CASSSQGTGANVLTF.